A single sample gave rise to the 3 T cell receptor beta chains below, sequenced in a study of blood T cell repertoires in COVID-19. The repertoire was sequenced with immunoSEQ multiplex PCR; TCRdb's copy has only in-frame clones and lacks some. Of about 130,000 clones in the sample, roughly three quarters were seen once. The sequencing input was PBMCs or T cells enriched from blood (not recorded which). Receptor source: a woman aged 45 to 65 who had recovered from COVID-19.

This clone was recorded a few times. This chain uses TRBV18 with TRBJ1-3; no reliable D call. The CDR3 has 15 residues. The germline V and J ends were trimmed by 0 bases and 0 bases, with 6 bases remaining between them. The germline gives CDR1 KGHSH, CDR2 LQKENI. DNA of the CDR3: TGTGCCAGCTCACCACCGGTGGCCTCTGGAAACACCATATATTTT. Translating it yields CASSPPVASGNTIYF.

The chain joins TRBV28 to TRBJ1-1; D uncertain. The V end lost 2 bases, the J end lost 5 bases, and 15 bases lay between the germline ends. This CDR3 region has 15 residues. Germline values: CDR1 MDHEN, CDR2 SYDVKM. CDR3: CASSLEGGMATEAFF. The CDR3 nucleotides are TGTGCCAGCAGTTTAGAAGGAGGGATGGCAACTGAAGCTTTCTTT.

This chain links TRBV18 with TRBJ1-5, with 7 bases fitting TRBD1. Looked up from germline, CDR1 is KGHSH and CDR2 is LQKENI. V shed 2 bases and J 2 bases; nucleotides not matched to a gene: 6. The CDR3 length is 16 residues. CDR3 nucleotide sequence: TGTGCCAGCTCACCAAAAGCAGGGGGAGGCAATCAGCCCCAGCATTTT. Its protein product is CASSPKAGGGNQPQHF.